This TCR beta chain was found in a study of shared clonotypes between healthy human individuals. Produced via immunoSEQ multiplex PCR; TCRdb's table is partial and in-frame only. The repertoire holds 1.5 million to 2.5 million clones, with about 94% as singletons. This clone was seen more than once but under ten times. CD45RO-negative, CCR7-selected cells formed the naive CD8 fraction, which excluded terminally differentiated effector memory CD45RA+ cells. This TCR was recovered from a man aged 18 to 30 in good health. Sample: naive CD8+ T cells sorted from blood.

The CDR3 spells CASSPSGDEAFF. The CDR3 bases are TGCGCCAGCAGCCCGAGCGGAGATGAAGCTTTCTTT. V and J are TRBV5-1 and TRBJ1-1; no definite D call. CDR3 length: 12 amino acids. The V gene's germline CDR1 is SGHRS and CDR2 YFSETQ. V lost 4 bases to trimming and J lost 7 bases, with 11 bases between them.